This is a list of T cell receptor beta chains from one sample in a study of CD8+CD57+ T cells in acquired aplastic anemia. Via MiXCR, TCRdb re-called the reads, giving one row per CDR3 protein. The sample holds roughly 180,000 distinct CDR3 sequences; less than 65% are singletons and the top ten take 40% to 50%. The sequenced material came from sorted CD4+, CD8+, or CD8+CD57+ T cells (not recorded which) from PBMCs. The origin of the receptors is a human donor with aplastic anemia. Each CDR3 is given with its conserved first and last residue. D genes are given only for firm matches. Some rows mark clone size as missing; the rest say once, few, many or name a class of expanded clone.

CDR3 | V | D | size | J
CASSYQGAGVNEQFF | TRBV2 | TRBD1 | NA | TRBJ2-1
CASNQGNSNQPQHF | TRBV10-2 | NA | NA | TRBJ1-5
CASSPRDGEEGYTF | TRBV18 | NA | few | TRBJ1-2
CATSRDIRREQYF | TRBV15 | NA | NA | TRBJ2-7
CASSGGAGGLYEQYF | TRBV7-9 | TRBD2 | NA | TRBJ2-7
CASSQDPQGTNYGYTF | TRBV4-3 | TRBD1 | NA | TRBJ1-2
CASRLDRGHEQYF | TRBV10-2 | TRBD1 | few | TRBJ2-7
CASSLPRHEQYF | TRBV7-8 | NA | once | TRBJ2-7
CASSVDSNQPQHF | TRBV5-6 | NA | NA | TRBJ1-5
CAISEPSHGVNEQFF | TRBV10-3 | NA | few | TRBJ2-1
CASSLESTWGPNDEQYF | TRBV6-5 | NA | NA | TRBJ2-7
CASSSDSGGADTQYF | TRBV7-9 | TRBD2 | once | TRBJ2-3
CASSEEGRVSQPQHF | TRBV2 | NA | NA | TRBJ1-5
CSARGPGFRAGYEQYF | TRBV20-1 | NA | NA | TRBJ2-7
CASSTTGGVYEQYF | TRBV19 | NA | NA | TRBJ2-7
CASTLGQGYYGYTF | TRBV19 | TRBD1 | NA | TRBJ1-2
CASSPQTGLADTQYF | TRBV2 | TRBD1 | NA | TRBJ2-3
CASGLGTGAHEQYF | TRBV10-1 | TRBD1 | NA | TRBJ2-7
CASSPPGGSNYGYTF | TRBV4-1 | NA | few | TRBJ1-2
CASSLGSTDTQYF | TRBV7-8 | NA | many | TRBJ2-3
CASRPPGINYGYTF | TRBV7-9 | NA | many | TRBJ1-2
CASSQGGRGNEAFF | TRBV14 | NA | NA | TRBJ1-1
CASSLRGGGFSTDTQYF | TRBV11-3 | NA | few | TRBJ2-3
CATSRDRGTADTQYF | TRBV15 | NA | few | TRBJ2-3
CARFARGADEQYF | TRBV7-2 | TRBD2 | NA | TRBJ2-7
CAINPGTSSYEQYF | TRBV10-3 | NA | NA | TRBJ2-7
CASSYTSDNEQFF | TRBV6-5 | NA | many | TRBJ2-1
CASSLARGKETQYF | TRBV7-9 | NA | NA | TRBJ2-5
CASSLMGQTFF | TRBV5-5 | TRBD1 | NA | TRBJ2-1
CATSEDNYGYTF | TRBV24-1 | NA | NA | TRBJ1-2
CASSLEPAGVGTEAFF | TRBV7-9 | NA | many | TRBJ1-1
CASSPFTSGSNEQFF | TRBV19 | TRBD2 | NA | TRBJ2-1
CASGPSNRELEQFF | TRBV5-1 | NA | NA | TRBJ2-1
CSVRGMNTEAFF | TRBV29-1 | NA | NA | TRBJ1-1
CAGSGTGDTDGYTF | TRBV7-2 | NA | NA | TRBJ1-2